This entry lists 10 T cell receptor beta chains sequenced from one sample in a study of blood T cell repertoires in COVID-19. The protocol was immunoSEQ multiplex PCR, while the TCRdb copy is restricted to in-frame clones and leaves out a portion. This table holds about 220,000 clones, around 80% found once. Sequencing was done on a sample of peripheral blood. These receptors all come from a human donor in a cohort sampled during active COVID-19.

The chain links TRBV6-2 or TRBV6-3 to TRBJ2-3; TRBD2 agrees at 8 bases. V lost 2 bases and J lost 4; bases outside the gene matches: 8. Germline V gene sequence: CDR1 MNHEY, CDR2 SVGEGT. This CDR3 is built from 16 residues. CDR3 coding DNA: TGTGCCAGCAGTTACATGAGCGGGGGTTTGTCAGATACGCAGTATTTT. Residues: CASSYMSGGLSDTQYF.

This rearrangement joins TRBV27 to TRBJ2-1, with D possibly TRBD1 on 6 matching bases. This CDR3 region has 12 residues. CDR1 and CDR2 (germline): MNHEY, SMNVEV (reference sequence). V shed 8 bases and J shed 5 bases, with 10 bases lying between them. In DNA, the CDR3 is TGTGCCAGCGGATACAGGGACAATGAGCAGTTCTTC. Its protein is CASGYRDNEQFF.

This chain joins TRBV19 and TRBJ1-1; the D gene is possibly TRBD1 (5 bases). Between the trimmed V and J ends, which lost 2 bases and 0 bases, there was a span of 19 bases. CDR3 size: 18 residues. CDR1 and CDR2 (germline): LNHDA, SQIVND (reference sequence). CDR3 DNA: TGTGCCAGTAGTATATTAACCCAGATAGGGACTATGAACACTGAAGCTTTCTTT. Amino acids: CASSILTQIGTMNTEAFF. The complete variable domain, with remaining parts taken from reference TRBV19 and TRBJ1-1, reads DGGITQSPKYLFRKEGQNVTLSCEQNLNHDAMYWYRQDPGQGLRLIYYSQIVNDFQKGDIAEGYSVSREKKESFPLTVTSAQKNPTAFYLCASSILTQIGTMNTEAFFGQGTRLTVV.

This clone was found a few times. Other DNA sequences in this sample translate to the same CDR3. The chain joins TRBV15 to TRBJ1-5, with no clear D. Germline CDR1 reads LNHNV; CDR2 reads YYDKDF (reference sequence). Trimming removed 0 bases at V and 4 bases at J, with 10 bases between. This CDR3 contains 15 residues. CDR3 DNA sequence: TGTGCCACCAGCAGAGATCCGGGGAGTAATCAGCCCCAGCATTTT. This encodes CATSRDPGSNQPQHF. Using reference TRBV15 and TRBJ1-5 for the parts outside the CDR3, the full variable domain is DAMVIQNPRYQVTQFGKPVTLSCSQTLNHNVMYWYQQKSSQAPKLLFHYYDKDFNNEADTPDNFQSRRPNTSFCFLDIRSPGLGDTAMYLCATSRDPGSNQPQHFGDGTRLSIL.

Here the CDR3 DNA reads TGTGCCTGCTGGACAGGGGCTAACTATGGCTACACCTTC. It is translated as CACWTGANYGYTF. The chain uses TRBV28 and TRBJ1-2; 9 nucleotides match TRBD1. Germline V CDR1 and CDR2: MDHEN, SYDVKM. The V and J ends lost 11 bases and 0 bases, in that order; junction bases with no gene match: 4. The CDR3 runs to 13 residues.

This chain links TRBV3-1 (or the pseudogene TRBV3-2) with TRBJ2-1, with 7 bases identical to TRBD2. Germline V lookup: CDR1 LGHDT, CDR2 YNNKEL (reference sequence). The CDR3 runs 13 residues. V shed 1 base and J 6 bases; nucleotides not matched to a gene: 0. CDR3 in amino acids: CASSQGTSNEQFF. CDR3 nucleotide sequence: TGTGCCAGCAGCCAAGGGACTAGCAATGAGCAGTTCTTC.

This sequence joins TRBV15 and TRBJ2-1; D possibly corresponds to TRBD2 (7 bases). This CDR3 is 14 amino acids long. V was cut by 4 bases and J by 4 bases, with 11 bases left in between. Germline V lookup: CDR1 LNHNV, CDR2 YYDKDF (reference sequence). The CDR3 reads CATSTEGGYNEQFF. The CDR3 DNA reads TGTGCCACCAGCACCGAGGGGGGGTACAATGAGCAGTTCTTC.

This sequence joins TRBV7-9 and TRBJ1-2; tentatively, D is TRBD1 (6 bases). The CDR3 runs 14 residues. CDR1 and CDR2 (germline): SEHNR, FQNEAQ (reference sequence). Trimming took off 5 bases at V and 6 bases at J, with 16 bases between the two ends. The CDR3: CASSRRGQPDGYTF. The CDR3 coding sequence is TGTGCCAGCAGCCGCCGTGGACAGCCCGATGGCTACACCTTC.

Written as DNA, the CDR3 is TGTGCCAGCAATCCCGGCCCAGCATCGGGCGAGCAGTACTTC. Its protein is CASNPGPASGEQYF. The V and J genes are TRBV7-2 and TRBJ2-7; D is unresolved. Germline V gene sequence: CDR1 SGHTA, CDR2 FQGNSA. The germline V and J ends were trimmed by 7 bases and 6 bases, with 19 bases remaining between them. The CDR3 spans 14 residues. The full variable domain, in which reference TRBV7-2 and TRBJ2-7 provide the parts outside the CDR3, is GAGVSQSPSNKVTEKGKDVELRCDPISGHTALYWYRQSLGQGLEFLIYFQGNSAPDKSGLPSDRFSAERTGGSVSTLTIQRTQQEDSAVYLCASNPGPASGEQYFGPGTRLTVT.

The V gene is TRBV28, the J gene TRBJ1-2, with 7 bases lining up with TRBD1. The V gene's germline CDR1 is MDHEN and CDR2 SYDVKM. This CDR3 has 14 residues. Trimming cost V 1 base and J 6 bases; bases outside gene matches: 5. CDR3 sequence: CASSLSTTGDGYTF. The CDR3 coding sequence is TGTGCCAGCAGTTTATCCACTACAGGGGATGGCTACACCTTC.